This TCR beta chain came from a study of early T cells in non-severe SARS-CoV-2 infection. TCRdb itself ran the 5' RACE reads through MiXCR, one entry per CDR3 protein. The data contain more than 55,000 distinct CDR3 sequences, approximately 13% of them singletons. The V end lost 1 base, the J end lost 4 bases, and 13 bases lay between the germline ends. The length of the CDR3 is 16 residues. CDR1 and CDR2 (germline): MNHNS, SASEGT. The sample holds many counts of this clonotype. Its antigen is as yet unknown. Study results and limitations: Anti-spike CD8 specificities were favored by VDJdb matching, whose results missed private and CD4 specificities.

The source is an adult who was a healthcare worker with PCR-confirmed SARS-CoV-2 infection or an uninfected control (not recorded which). V gene TRBV6-1 combines with J gene TRBJ2-2; perhaps TRBD2 as D (5 bases). The sample consisted of whole blood. CDR3 residues: CASSEGPTRVTGELFF. For the CDR3, the DNA is TGTGCCAGCAGTGAAGGACCGACGAGGGTCACCGGGGAGCTGTTTTTT.